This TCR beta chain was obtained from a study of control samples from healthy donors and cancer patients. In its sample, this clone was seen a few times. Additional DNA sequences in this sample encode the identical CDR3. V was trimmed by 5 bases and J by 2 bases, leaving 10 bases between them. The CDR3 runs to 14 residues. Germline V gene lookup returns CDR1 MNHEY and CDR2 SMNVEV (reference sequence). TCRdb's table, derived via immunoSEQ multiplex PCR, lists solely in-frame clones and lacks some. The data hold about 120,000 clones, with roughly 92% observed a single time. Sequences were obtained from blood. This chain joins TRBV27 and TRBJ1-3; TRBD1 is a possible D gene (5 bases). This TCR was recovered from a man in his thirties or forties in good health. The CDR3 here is CASSRQGAGNTIYF. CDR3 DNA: TGTGCCAGCAGTCGGCAGGGAGCTGGAAACACCATATATTTT.